The 21 T cell receptor beta chains below come from one sample, sequenced in a study of identical twins (dated by TCRdb to 2016 to 2018). Receptor libraries were prepared by 5' RACE. For sequencing, an Illumina HiSeq 2000 was employed. The public reads were reanalyzed by TCRdb: fastp trimming at Q25, MiXCR alignment, in-frame beta chains only. Each entry is one CDR3 protein sequence, shown with its most common DNA and genes. The sample table contains 500,000 to 700,000 distinct CDR3 sequences; only one count was recorded for about 7.1% of them. Roughly 1.6% of the sample is held by the ten biggest clonotypes. These data were likewise used in another study, on yellow fever vaccine responses in identical twins.

The material sequenced was PBMCs. The receptors were gathered from a woman aged 18-30 years in good health.

The rearrangement joins TRBV7-9 to TRBJ2-1, with D perhaps matching TRBD1 or TRBD2 (5 bases each). Germline V gene data show CDR1 as SEHNR and CDR2 as FQNEAQ (reference sequence). The CDR3 is 15 residues long. Trimming cost V 7 bases and J 6 bases, with 19 bases left between them. For the CDR3, the DNA is TGTGCCAGCACCCCGGGGCAGGCCACCGCCAATGAGCAGTTCTTC. Protein: CASTPGQATANEQFF. The entire variable domain, with the rest obtained from reference TRBV7-9 and TRBJ2-1, is as follows: DTGVSQNPRHKITKRGQNVTFRCDPISEHNRLYWYRQTLGQGPEFLTYFQNEAQLEKSRLLSDRFSAERPKGSFSTLEIQRTEQGDSAMYLCASTPGQATANEQFFGPGTRLTVL.

Ten or more counts support this clonotype. This rearrangement joins TRBV5-1 to TRBJ2-7; maybe TRBD1 (6 bases). The CDR3 loop spans 13 amino acids. The germline V and J ends were trimmed by 2 bases and 1 base, with 7 bases remaining between them. Germline CDR1 and CDR2: SGHRS and YFSETQ. The CDR3 region is CASSFGQSYEQYF. The CDR3 region has the DNA TGCGCCAGCAGCTTTGGACAGTCCTACGAGCAGTACTTC.

This clonotype was seen a handful of times. This chain links TRBV28 with TRBJ2-1; no clear D. Germline CDR1 MDHEN, CDR2 SYDVKM. CDR3 size: 16 residues. Trimming shortened V by 6 bases and J by 2 bases, and 17 bases separated the two germline ends. The CDR3 nucleotides are TGTGCCAGCAGATCCAACCGACGGCAGCCCTACAATGAGCAGTTCTTC. It encodes CASRSNRRQPYNEQFF.

The chain carries TRBV25-1 and TRBJ2-7; D is ambiguous. Germline V gene sequence: CDR1 MGHDK, CDR2 SYGVNS. Trimming took off 0 bases at V and 6 bases at J, with 3 bases between the two ends. The CDR3 has 11 amino acids. The CDR3 DNA is TGTGCCAGCAGTGAATATTCCGAGCAGTACTTC. This encodes CASSEYSEQYF.

The rearrangement joins TRBV5-1 to TRBJ2-2; 9 bases match TRBD2. Germline V lookup: CDR1 SGHRS, CDR2 YFSETQ. Trimming cost V 0 bases and J 7 bases; bases outside gene matches: 10. The CDR3 spans 17 residues. The CDR3 DNA follows: TGCGCCAGCAGCTTGGTCCCATCGGGACTAGCAAACGGGGAGCTGTTTTTT. Translating it yields CASSLVPSGLANGELFF.

This clonotype was detected ten times or more. This chain connects TRBV12-3 or TRBV12-4 to TRBJ2-7; D possibly corresponds to TRBD1 (6 bases). V was trimmed by 5 bases and J by 0 bases, leaving 8 bases between them. The CDR3 contains 13 residues. CDR3 in DNA: TGTGCCAGCAGTCAGGACAGCTCCTACGAGCAGTACTTC. Residues: CASSQDSSYEQYF.

This clonotype was picked up a small number of times. The chain links TRBV6-5 to TRBJ2-2, with 9 bases identical to TRBD1. In germline, CDR1 is MNHEY, CDR2 SVGAGI. The CDR3 is 15 residues long. J lost 6 bases, V lost 5 bases, and 7 bases had no gene match. CDR3 nucleotides: TGTGCCAGCAGTAACAGACAGGGGGTGGCCGGGGAGCTGTTTTTT. Residues: CASSNRQGVAGELFF.

The V and J genes are TRBV29-1 and TRBJ1-4; D uncertain. The germline V and J ends were trimmed by 2 bases and 1 base, with 8 bases remaining between them. This CDR3 is 14 amino acids long. The germline V gene encodes CDR1 SQVTM and CDR2 ANQGSEA. The CDR3 DNA reads as TGCAGCGTTGAATTTGGGGAAACTAATGAAAAACTGTTTTTT. Encoded protein: CSVEFGETNEKLFF.

This chain connects TRBV20-1 to TRBJ2-7; 8 positions match TRBD2. The germline V gene has CDR1 DFQATT and CDR2 SNEGSKA (reference sequence). CDR3 length equals 15 residues. V was pared by 6 bases and J by 0 bases, with 10 bases of the junction left unmatched. CDR3 region: CSADGLAGGSYEQYF. The CDR3, as DNA: TGCAGTGCCGACGGCCTAGCGGGTGGCTCCTACGAGCAGTACTTC.

This clonotype was seen only a few times. This chain uses TRBV6-5 with TRBJ2-2, with 8 bases matching TRBD1. The CDR3 contains 15 residues. Trimming took 4 bases from V and 6 from J; bases not matched to a gene: 7. From germline, CDR1 is MNHEY and CDR2 SVGAGI. DNA for the CDR3: TGTGCCAGCAGTTTAAAGGACAGGGTGCCCGGGGAGCTGTTTTTT. Its protein is CASSLKDRVPGELFF.

This clonotype was seen more than once but under ten times. The J gene is TRBJ1-3, the V gene TRBV28, with D hard to call. This CDR3 comprises 15 residues. With 1 base removed from V and 3 bases from J, the gap between germline ends came to 10 bases. The germline V gene encodes CDR1 MDHEN and CDR2 SYDVKM. The CDR3 nucleotides read TGTGCCAGCAGTTTATTCGACGGCGATGGAAACACCATATATTTT. Translating gives CASSLFDGDGNTIYF.

This clonotype has a handful of counts. The rearrangement uses TRBV27 and TRBJ1-1, with D possibly matching TRBD1 (6 bases). The CDR3 has 17 residues. V dropped 0 bases and J dropped 1 base, with 15 bases sitting between them. Germline values: CDR1 MNHEY, CDR2 SMNVEV (reference sequence). The DNA for the CDR3 is TGTGCCAGCAGTTTATCGCTCTTACAGGGATCGAACACTGAAGCTTTCTTT. This sequence encodes CASSLSLLQGSNTEAFF.

The chain couples TRBV24-1 to TRBJ2-3; D is possibly TRBD2 (6 bases). Germline assignment: CDR1 KGHDR and CDR2 SFDVKD. The CDR3 has 15 amino acids. V gave up 3 bases and J gave up 0 bases, with 9 bases separating them. The CDR3 nucleotides read TGTGCCACCAGTGATCGGGGGACCAGCACAGATACGCAGTATTTT. It is translated as CATSDRGTSTDTQYF.

This sequence joins TRBV15 and TRBJ2-6; TRBD2 aligns across 10 bases. The germline CDR1 and CDR2 sequences are LNHNV and YYDKDF (reference sequence). V was pared by 3 bases and J by 3 bases, with 11 bases of the junction left unmatched. The CDR3 spans 19 residues. The CDR3 is CATSSDPSPSGSGANVLTF. For the CDR3, the DNA is TGTGCCACCAGCAGTGACCCCTCCCCTAGCGGGAGTGGGGCCAACGTCCTGACTTTC.

This clonotype was observed a few times. The rearrangement links TRBV3-1 to TRBJ2-3; D is unresolved. V lost 3 bases and J 6 bases, leaving 7 bases between the germline ends. This CDR3 spans 12 amino acids. Per the germline V gene, CDR1 is LGHDT and CDR2 is YNNKEL (reference sequence). DNA of the CDR3: TGTGCCAGCAGCCAGGATTTGGATACGCAGTATTTT. Amino acids: CASSQDLDTQYF.

This clonotype was counted between two and nine times. The chain has TRBV27 and TRBJ1-2; a possible D gene is TRBD1 (6 bases). Between the trimmed V and J ends, which lost 3 bases and 8 bases, there was a span of 22 bases. Germline CDR1 reads MNHEY; CDR2 reads SMNVEV (reference sequence). The CDR3 runs 16 residues. The CDR3 DNA is TGTGCCAGCAGTTTGTCTGGAGGGGGACATGGGGACGGCTACACCTTC. Protein: CASSLSGGGHGDGYTF.

The genes are TRBV5-1 and TRBJ2-1; 8 bases map to TRBD1. The junction had 10 bases not matched to a gene; V was cut back by 1 base and J by 7 bases. Germline V gene lookup returns CDR1 SGHRS and CDR2 YFSETQ. CDR3 length: 16 amino acids. The CDR3 DNA sequence: TGCGCCAGCAGCTTGACCCCGGGACAGGTACTAAATGAGCAGTTCTTC. It yields the protein CASSLTPGQVLNEQFF. Full variable domain (outside the CDR3, taken from reference TRBV5-1 and TRBJ2-1): KAGVTQTPRYLIKTRGQQVTLSCSPISGHRSVSWYQQTPGQGLQFLFEYFSETQRNKGNFPGRFSGRQFSNSRSEMNVSTLELGDSALYLCASSLTPGQVLNEQFFGPGTRLTVL.

This clonotype appeared a few times. This chain joins TRBV18 and TRBJ2-2; D assignment may be TRBD1 or TRBD2 (5 bases each). The CDR3 extends over 14 amino acids. Germline-derived CDR1 and CDR2 are KGHSH and LQKENI. V was pared by 2 bases and J by 7 bases, with 11 bases between. CDR3 DNA: TGTGCCAGCTCACCAAGGGGACGAGACGGGGAGCTGTTTTTT. This sequence encodes CASSPRGRDGELFF.

This clonotype turned up a few times. V usage is TRBV3-1 and J usage is TRBJ2-1, with 8 positions matching TRBD1. Germline-derived CDR1 and CDR2 are LGHDT and YNNKEL (reference sequence). The trim removed 1 base at V and 5 bases at J, leaving 13 bases unmatched. The CDR3 runs 18 residues. CDR3 amino acids: CASSQVPAGGGVNNEQFF. The CDR3 nucleotides are TGTGCCAGCAGCCAAGTCCCGGCAGGGGGCGGAGTGAACAATGAGCAGTTCTTC.

V and J are TRBV14 and TRBJ2-1, with D possibly being TRBD2 (5 bases). The CDR3 runs 14 residues. With 2 bases removed from V and 8 bases from J, the gap between germline ends came to 13 bases. From germline, CDR1 is SGHDN and CDR2 FVKESK. The CDR3 nucleotides read TGTGCCAGCAGCCAATCGGGAATGTTGGATGAGCAGTTCTTC. Amino acids: CASSQSGMLDEQFF.

This chain connects TRBV20-1 to TRBJ2-7; D uncertain. The germline V and J ends were trimmed by 0 bases and 0 bases, with 15 bases remaining between them. The CDR3 runs 16 residues. Germline V gene lookup returns CDR1 DFQATT and CDR2 SNEGSKA (reference sequence). Here the CDR3 DNA reads TGCAGTGCTAGAGATGGGGAACTCGCGAGCTCCTACGAGCAGTACTTC. Protein sequence: CSARDGELASSYEQYF.